A selection of T cell receptor beta chains follows, all from one sample in a study of blood T cell repertoires in COVID-19. TCRdb's copy holds only in-frame clones and misses some; the assay was immunoSEQ multiplex PCR. The table has tens of thousands of clones, approximately 80% seen once; the top ten hold 25%. Sequencing was performed on peripheral blood. These receptors were taken from a man in his sixties with acute or convalescent COVID-19. CDR3s include the opening cysteine and the closing phenylalanine or tryptophan. Each record gives: J gene, clone size, V gene, D gene, CDR3 DNA, CDR3 protein. D genes are given only for firm matches. Size is stated for part of the rows, as once, few or many counts, or as a class when the clone is expanded.

j_gene: TRBJ1-6; abundance: .; v_gene: TRBV5-1; d_gene: .; CDR3nt: TGCGCCAGCAGCTTGTTACAGGAAAATTCACCCCTCCACTTT; CDR3aa: CASSLLQENSPLHF
j_gene: TRBJ2-7; abundance: .; v_gene: TRBV6-1; d_gene: TRBD2; CDR3nt: TGTGCCAGCAGTGAAGCCCTGCGTCTGGGAGGGGTCGAGCAGTACTTC; CDR3aa: CASSEALRLGGVEQYF
j_gene: TRBJ1-1; abundance: .; v_gene: TRBV12-5; d_gene: TRBD1; CDR3nt: TGTGCTAGTGGTTTGTTCCGACAGGGTCAGGCAATGAACACTGAAGCTTTCTTT; CDR3aa: CASGLFRQGQAMNTEAFF
j_gene: TRBJ1-3; abundance: .; v_gene: TRBV28; d_gene: TRBD1; CDR3nt: TGTGCCAGCAGTTTGAAGGACAGGGTACGAAACACCATATATTTT; CDR3aa: CASSLKDRVRNTIYF
j_gene: TRBJ1-3; abundance: .; v_gene: TRBV10-3; d_gene: .; CDR3nt: TGTGCCATCAGGGGGGCTGTGGGCTCTGGAAACACCATATATTTT; CDR3aa: CAIRGAVGSGNTIYF
j_gene: TRBJ1-3; abundance: few; v_gene: TRBV28; d_gene: .; CDR3nt: TGTGCCAGCAGTTACCTGGGGCGAGCTGGAAACACCATATATTTT; CDR3aa: CASSYLGRAGNTIYF
j_gene: TRBJ1-3; abundance: .; v_gene: TRBV15; d_gene: TRBD1; CDR3nt: TGTGCCACCAGCAGAGATGGACGGACAGGAGAAGACACCATATATTTT; CDR3aa: CATSRDGRTGEDTIYF
j_gene: TRBJ1-2; abundance: .; v_gene: TRBV5-1; d_gene: TRBD1; CDR3nt: TGCGCCAGCAGAAAACCGGGACAGGGGCATGGCTACACCTTC; CDR3aa: CASRKPGQGHGYTF
j_gene: TRBJ2-1; abundance: .; v_gene: TRBV4-3; d_gene: .; CDR3nt: TGCGCCAGCAGCCACGAACTGTACAATGAGCAGTTCTTC; CDR3aa: CASSHELYNEQFF
j_gene: TRBJ1-4; abundance: .; v_gene: TRBV5-1; d_gene: .; CDR3nt: TGCGCCAGCAGCTTTTCGGGGGGCTCTAATGAAAAACTGTTTTTT; CDR3aa: CASSFSGGSNEKLFF
j_gene: TRBJ1-5; abundance: .; v_gene: TRBV19; d_gene: .; CDR3nt: TGTGCCAGTAGTATAGATTTCCTGGCAGGTAGCAATCAGCCCCAGCATTTT; CDR3aa: CASSIDFLAGSNQPQHF
j_gene: TRBJ2-5; abundance: .; v_gene: TRBV5-1; d_gene: TRBD2; CDR3nt: TGCGCCAGCAGCTCTAGCGGGGGTAAAGAGACCCAGTACTTC; CDR3aa: CASSSSGGKETQYF
j_gene: TRBJ2-1; abundance: .; v_gene: TRBV5-4; d_gene: TRBD1; CDR3nt: TGTGCCAGCAGTAACTACAGGGGTGGGGATTACAATGAGCAGTTCTTC; CDR3aa: CASSNYRGGDYNEQFF
j_gene: TRBJ1-1; abundance: .; v_gene: TRBV11-2; d_gene: .; CDR3nt: TGTGCCAGCAGCTTAGATTTAGGAGGGCCTGAAGCTTTCTTT; CDR3aa: CASSLDLGGPEAFF
j_gene: TRBJ1-1; abundance: .; v_gene: TRBV15; d_gene: .; CDR3nt: TGTGCCACCAGCAGAGATCTCGTGGGAGTTTACGCTTTCTTT; CDR3aa: CATSRDLVGVYAFF
j_gene: TRBJ2-7; abundance: .; v_gene: TRBV28; d_gene: TRBD1; CDR3nt: TGTGCCAGCAGTCCGGGACAGCAAGCCTACGAGCAGTACTTC; CDR3aa: CASSPGQQAYEQYF
j_gene: TRBJ2-1; abundance: .; v_gene: TRBV11-2; d_gene: .; CDR3nt: TGTGCCAGCAGCTTAATCCCAGTAAACAATGAGCAGTTCTTC; CDR3aa: CASSLIPVNNEQFF
j_gene: TRBJ1-3; abundance: .; v_gene: TRBV19; d_gene: TRBD1; CDR3nt: TGTGCCAGTAGTCGGGACAGATCTGGAAACACCATATATTTT; CDR3aa: CASSRDRSGNTIYF
j_gene: TRBJ1-1; abundance: .; v_gene: TRBV2; d_gene: .; CDR3nt: TGTGCCAGCAGTGAACCGGGGGGGGTCAGTAGAGCTTTCTTT; CDR3aa: CASSEPGGVSRAFF
j_gene: TRBJ1-5; abundance: .; v_gene: TRBV23-1; d_gene: TRBD1; CDR3nt: TGCGCCAGCAGGTACAGGGGGGGGCATCAGCCCCAGCATTTT; CDR3aa: CASRYRGGHQPQHF
j_gene: TRBJ1-3; abundance: .; v_gene: TRBV18; d_gene: .; CDR3nt: TGTGCCAGCTCACCCCTCTCCAGGGTGGTTGACGCTGGAAACACCATATATTTT; CDR3aa: CASSPLSRVVDAGNTIYF
j_gene: TRBJ1-6; abundance: .; v_gene: TRBV6-5; d_gene: .; CDR3nt: TGTGCCAGCACCGCAGGGAATTCACCCCTCCACTTT; CDR3aa: CASTAGNSPLHF
j_gene: TRBJ2-7; abundance: .; v_gene: TRBV6-2/TRBV6-3; d_gene: TRBD1; CDR3nt: TGTGCCAGCAGTGAGCACGACAGGGGAGGTTACGAGCAGTACTTC; CDR3aa: CASSEHDRGGYEQYF
j_gene: TRBJ2-1; abundance: .; v_gene: TRBV2; d_gene: TRBD1; CDR3nt: TGTGCCAGCAGAAGGCCAGGGACAGGTTTGAAAAATGAGCAGTTCTTC; CDR3aa: CASRRPGTGLKNEQFF
j_gene: TRBJ1-2; abundance: .; v_gene: TRBV5-1; d_gene: .; CDR3nt: TGCGCCAGCAGCTTGGGGGACACCCTCTATGGCTACACCTTC; CDR3aa: CASSLGDTLYGYTF
j_gene: TRBJ1-2; abundance: .; v_gene: TRBV7-6; d_gene: .; CDR3nt: TGTGCCAGCAGCCTAGGGCGGACTTCTAACTATGGCTACACCTTC; CDR3aa: CASSLGRTSNYGYTF
j_gene: TRBJ2-3; abundance: .; v_gene: TRBV19; d_gene: .; CDR3nt: TGTGCCAGTGGGGCGGGGGCAGGGTTGGCAGATACGCAGTATTTT; CDR3aa: CASGAGAGLADTQYF